This T cell receptor (beta chain) originates from a study of blood T cell repertoires in COVID-19. For the study at large: From the United States, Italy and Spain came samples of acute and convalescent COVID-19. Sample material is recorded as cDNA or gDNA derived from T cells, B-cell-depleted T cells, or PBMCs.

The J segment lost 4 bases and the V segment lost 4 bases, leaving 4 bases of the junction unmatched. CDR3 size: 15 residues. CDR1 is SGHDN, CDR2 FVKESK, per germline. Original methodology: By means of reference gene primer amplification, nucleated cell counts were estimated. Produced via immunoSEQ multiplex PCR; TCRdb's table is partial and in-frame only. The DNA gave D and trimming, while V, J and clone size come from that table. Counted here are around 150,000 clones, 80% to 90% occurring once; the ten biggest clones make up around 3.5%. The genes are TRBV14 and TRBJ2-1; 10 positions match TRBD2. Sequencing was performed on peripheral blood. This clonotype originated in a man between 70 and 80 years old with acute or convalescent COVID-19. The DNA of the CDR3 is TGTGCCAGCAGCCCCCGGACTAGCGGATACAATGAGCAGTTCTTC. Translated: CASSPRTSGYNEQFF.